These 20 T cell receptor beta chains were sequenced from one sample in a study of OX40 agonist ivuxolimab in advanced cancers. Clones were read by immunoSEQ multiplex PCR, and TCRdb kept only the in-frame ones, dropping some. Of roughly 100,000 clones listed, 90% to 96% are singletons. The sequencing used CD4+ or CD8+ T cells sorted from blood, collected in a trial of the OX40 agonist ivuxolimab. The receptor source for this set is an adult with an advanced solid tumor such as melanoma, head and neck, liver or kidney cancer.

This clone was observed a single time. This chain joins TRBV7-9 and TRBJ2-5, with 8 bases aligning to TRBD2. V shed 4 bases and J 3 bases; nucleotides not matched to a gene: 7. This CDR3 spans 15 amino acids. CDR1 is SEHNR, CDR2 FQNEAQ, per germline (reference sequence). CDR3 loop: CASSSTRSGEETQYF. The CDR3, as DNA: TGTGCCAGCAGCTCCACTCGTAGCGGGGAAGAGACCCAGTACTTC.

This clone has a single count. CDR3: CSVELAGDLGETQYF. For the CDR3, the DNA is TGCAGCGTTGAATTAGCGGGGGATTTGGGAGAGACCCAGTACTTC. This chain links TRBV29-1 with TRBJ2-5; the match to TRBD2 covers 9 bases. With 2 bases clipped from V and 4 bases from J, the junction kept 8 bases outside the gene matches. CDR1 and CDR2 from the germline V gene are SQVTM and ANQGSEA. The CDR3 extends over 15 amino acids.

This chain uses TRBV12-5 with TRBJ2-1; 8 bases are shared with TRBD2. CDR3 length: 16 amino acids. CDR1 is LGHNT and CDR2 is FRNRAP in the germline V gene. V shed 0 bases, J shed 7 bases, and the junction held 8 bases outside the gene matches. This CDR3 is CASGLVPRGAGNEQFF. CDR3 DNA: TGTGCTAGTGGTTTGGTTCCGCGGGGGGCCGGAAATGAGCAGTTCTTC. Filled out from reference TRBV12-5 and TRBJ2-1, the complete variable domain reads DARVTQTPRHKVTEMGQEVTMRCQPILGHNTVFWYRQTMMQGLELLAYFRNRAPLDDSGMPKDRFSAEMPDATLATLKIQPSEPRDSAVYFCASGLVPRGAGNEQFFGPGTRLTVL.

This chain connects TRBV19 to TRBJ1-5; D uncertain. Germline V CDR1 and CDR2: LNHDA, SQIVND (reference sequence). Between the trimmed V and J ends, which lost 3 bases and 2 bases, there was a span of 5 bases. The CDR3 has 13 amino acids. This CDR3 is CASSIKGNQPQHF. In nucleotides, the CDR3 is TGTGCCAGTAGTATTAAGGGCAATCAGCCCCAGCATTTT.

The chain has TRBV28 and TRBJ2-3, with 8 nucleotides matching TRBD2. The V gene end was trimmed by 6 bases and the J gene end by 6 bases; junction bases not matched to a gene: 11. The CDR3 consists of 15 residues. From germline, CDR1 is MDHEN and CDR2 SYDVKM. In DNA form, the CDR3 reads TGTGCCAGCAGAGACGGGACTAGTGATTGGGATACGCAGTATTTT. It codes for CASRDGTSDWDTQYF.

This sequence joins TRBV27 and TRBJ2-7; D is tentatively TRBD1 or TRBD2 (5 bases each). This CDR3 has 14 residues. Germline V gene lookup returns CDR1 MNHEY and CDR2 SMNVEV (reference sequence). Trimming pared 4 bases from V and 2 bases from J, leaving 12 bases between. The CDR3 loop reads CASSSGTDAYEQYF. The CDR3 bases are TGTGCCAGCAGTTCCGGGACGGATGCCTACGAGCAGTACTTC.

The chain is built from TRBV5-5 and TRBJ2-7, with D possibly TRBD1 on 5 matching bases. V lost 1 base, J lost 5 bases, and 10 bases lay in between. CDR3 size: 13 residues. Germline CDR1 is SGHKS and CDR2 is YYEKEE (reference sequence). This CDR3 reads CASSLLSRDEQYF. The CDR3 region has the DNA TGTGCCAGCAGCTTGTTGAGCAGGGACGAGCAGTACTTC.

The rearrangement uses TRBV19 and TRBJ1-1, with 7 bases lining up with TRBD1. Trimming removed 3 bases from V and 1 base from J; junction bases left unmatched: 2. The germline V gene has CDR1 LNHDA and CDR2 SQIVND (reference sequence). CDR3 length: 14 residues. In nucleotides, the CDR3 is TGTGCCAGTAGTATGGGACAGCCGAACACTGAAGCTTTCTTT. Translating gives CASSMGQPNTEAFF.

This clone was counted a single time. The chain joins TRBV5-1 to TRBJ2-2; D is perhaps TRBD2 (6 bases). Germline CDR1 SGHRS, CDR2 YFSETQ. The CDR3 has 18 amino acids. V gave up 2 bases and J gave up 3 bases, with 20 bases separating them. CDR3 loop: CASSFPVSRGGDTGELFF. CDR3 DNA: TGCGCCAGCAGCTTCCCGGTTTCGCGGGGCGGGGACACCGGGGAGCTGTTTTTT. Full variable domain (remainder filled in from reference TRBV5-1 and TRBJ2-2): KAGVTQTPRYLIKTRGQQVTLSCSPISGHRSVSWYQQTPGQGLQFLFEYFSETQRNKGNFPGRFSGRQFSNSRSEMNVSTLELGDSALYLCASSFPVSRGGDTGELFFGEGSRLTVL.

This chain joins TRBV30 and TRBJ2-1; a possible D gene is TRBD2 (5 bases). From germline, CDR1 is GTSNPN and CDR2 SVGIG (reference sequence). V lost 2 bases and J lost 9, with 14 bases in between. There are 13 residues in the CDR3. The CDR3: CAWSPTASGEQFF. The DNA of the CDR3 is TGTGCCTGGAGTCCCACAGCGAGCGGTGAGCAGTTCTTC.

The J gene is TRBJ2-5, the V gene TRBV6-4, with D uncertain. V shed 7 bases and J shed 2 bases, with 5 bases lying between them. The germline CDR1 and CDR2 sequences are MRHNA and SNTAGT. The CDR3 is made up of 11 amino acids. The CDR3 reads CASKEQETQYF. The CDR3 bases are TGTGCCAGCAAAGAACAAGAGACCCAGTACTTC.

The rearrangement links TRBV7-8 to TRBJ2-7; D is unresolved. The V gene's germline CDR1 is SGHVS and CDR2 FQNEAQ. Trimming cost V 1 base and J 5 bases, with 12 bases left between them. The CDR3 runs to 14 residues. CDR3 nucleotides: TGTGCCAGCAGCTTAGAGTCAAAGGTCCACGAGCAGTACTTC. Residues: CASSLESKVHEQYF.

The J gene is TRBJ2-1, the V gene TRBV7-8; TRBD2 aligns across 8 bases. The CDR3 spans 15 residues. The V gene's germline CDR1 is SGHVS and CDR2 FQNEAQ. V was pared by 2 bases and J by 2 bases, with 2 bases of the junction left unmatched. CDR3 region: CASSLLAGTYNEQFF. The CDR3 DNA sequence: TGTGCCAGCAGCTTACTAGCGGGCACCTACAATGAGCAGTTCTTC.

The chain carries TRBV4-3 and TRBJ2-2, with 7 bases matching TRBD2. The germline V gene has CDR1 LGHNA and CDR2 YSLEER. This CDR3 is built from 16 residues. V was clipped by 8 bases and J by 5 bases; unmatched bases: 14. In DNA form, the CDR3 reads TGCGCCAGCTCCCCCAGAACGGGAGGAGTGACCGGGGAGCTGTTTTTT. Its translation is CASSPRTGGVTGELFF.

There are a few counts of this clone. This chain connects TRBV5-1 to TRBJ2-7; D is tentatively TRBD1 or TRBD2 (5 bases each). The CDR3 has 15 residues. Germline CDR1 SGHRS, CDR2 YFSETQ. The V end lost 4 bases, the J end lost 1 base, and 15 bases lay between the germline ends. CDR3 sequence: CASSDGTDLSYEQYF. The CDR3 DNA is TGCGCCAGCAGCGACGGGACGGATCTTTCCTACGAGCAGTACTTC.

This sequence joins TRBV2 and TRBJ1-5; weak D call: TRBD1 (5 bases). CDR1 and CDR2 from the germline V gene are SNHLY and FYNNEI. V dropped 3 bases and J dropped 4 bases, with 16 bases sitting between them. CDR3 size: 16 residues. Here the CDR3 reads CASSDGVGGDNQPQHF. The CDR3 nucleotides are TGTGCCAGCAGTGATGGAGTAGGAGGGGATAATCAGCCCCAGCATTTT. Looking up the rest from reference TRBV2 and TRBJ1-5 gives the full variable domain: EPEVTQTPSHQVTQMGQEVILRCVPISNHLYFYWYRQILGQKVEFLVSFYNNEISEKSEIFDDQFSVERPDGSNFTLKIRSTKLEDSAMYFCASSDGVGGDNQPQHFGDGTRLSIL.

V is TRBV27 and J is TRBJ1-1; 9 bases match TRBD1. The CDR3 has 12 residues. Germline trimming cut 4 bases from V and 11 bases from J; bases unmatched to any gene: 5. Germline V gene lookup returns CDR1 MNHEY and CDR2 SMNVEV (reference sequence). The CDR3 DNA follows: TGTGCCAGCAGTTCCGGACAGGGGAAGGCTTTCTTT. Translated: CASSSGQGKAFF.

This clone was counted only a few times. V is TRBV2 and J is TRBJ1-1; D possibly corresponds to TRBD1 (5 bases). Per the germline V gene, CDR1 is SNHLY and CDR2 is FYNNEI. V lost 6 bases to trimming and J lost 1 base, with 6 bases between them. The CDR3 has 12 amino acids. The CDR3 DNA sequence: TGTGCCAGCAGGGGGCAGAACACTGAAGCTTTCTTT. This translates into CASRGQNTEAFF.

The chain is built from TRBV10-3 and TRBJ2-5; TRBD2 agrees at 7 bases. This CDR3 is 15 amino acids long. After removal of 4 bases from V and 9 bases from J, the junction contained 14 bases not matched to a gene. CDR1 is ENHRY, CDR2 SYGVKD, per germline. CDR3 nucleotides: TGTGCCATCAGTGCCTTACTGGGCAGACGGGAGGCCCAGTACTTC. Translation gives CAISALLGRREAQYF.

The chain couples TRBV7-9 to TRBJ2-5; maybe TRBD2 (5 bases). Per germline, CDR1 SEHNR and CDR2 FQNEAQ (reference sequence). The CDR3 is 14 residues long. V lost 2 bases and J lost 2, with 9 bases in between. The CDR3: CASSLYTGQETQYF. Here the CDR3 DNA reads TGTGCCAGCAGCTTATATACGGGGCAAGAGACCCAGTACTTC. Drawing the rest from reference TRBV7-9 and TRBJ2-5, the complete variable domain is DTGVSQNPRHKITKRGQNVTFRCDPISEHNRLYWYRQTLGQGPEFLTYFQNEAQLEKSRLLSDRFSAERPKGSFSTLEIQRTEQGDSAMYLCASSLYTGQETQYFGPGTRLLVL.